These T cell receptor beta chains were read from a single sample in a study of CD8 T cells in ankylosing spondylitis. One entry per CDR3 protein results from TCRdb running MiXCR on the 5' RACE reads. The profile shows hundreds of thousands of distinct CDR3 sequences, 20% to 25% of them singletons. Sequenced material: blood, either unsorted or a sorted T cell fraction (not recorded which). Every receptor here comes from a male donor with ankylosing spondylitis or in good health (not recorded which). Both conserved end residues are part of each CDR3. D genes are given only for firm matches. Only some rows state a clone size, as once, few, many or a class for expanded clones.

>TRBJ2-3|NA|16|few|TRBV7-6
TGTGCCAGCAGCTGGGGGCTGGGGGCGTTCACAGATACGCAGTATTTT
CASSWGLGAFTDTQYF
>TRBJ2-3|NA|17|NA|TRBV11-2
TGTGCCAGCAGCTTAGAAGGACTTCTCTCCGCCGGGGATACGCAGTATTTT
CASSLEGLLSAGDTQYF
>TRBJ2-3|NA|13|NA|TRBV7-3
TGTGCCAGCAGCTTAATAGTTACAGATACGCAGTATTTT
CASSLIVTDTQYF
>TRBJ2-2|NA|13|few|TRBV29-1
TGCAGCGGGCAGCTAGAAAACACCGGGGAGCTGTTTTTT
CSGQLENTGELFF
>TRBJ2-1|TRBD2|15|NA|TRBV4-1
TGCGCCAGCAGCCAAGAGCCGGGAGGTTACAATGAGCAGTTCTTC
CASSQEPGGYNEQFF
>TRBJ2-7|NA|13|NA|TRBV15
TGTGCCACCAGCAGTGGGGGTCTCTACGAGCAGTACTTC
CATSSGGLYEQYF
>TRBJ1-5|NA|15|NA|TRBV20-1
TGCAGTGCTAGAGATACAGGATCGGGCAATCAGCCCCAGCATTTT
CSARDTGSGNQPQHF
>TRBJ1-4|NA|19|few|TRBV21-1
TGTGCCAGCAGCAGGCACCGGGACAGGAGGGTAGGGATGAATGAAAAACTGTTTTTT
CASSRHRDRRVGMNEKLFF
>TRBJ2-7|TRBD2|14|NA|TRBV6-5
TGTGCCAGCAGTTACTCCCTAGCGGACTACGAGCAGTACTTC
CASSYSLADYEQYF
>TRBJ2-5|NA|17|few|TRBV14
TGTGCCAGCAGCCGGTTGTACGTTCAGACGGCGGGAGAGACCCAGTACTTC
CASSRLYVQTAGETQYF
>TRBJ1-2|NA|14|few|TRBV20-1
TGCAGTGCTATACCGGGACTTAGTAACTATGGCTACACCTTC
CSAIPGLSNYGYTF
>TRBJ2-1|TRBD2|17|many|TRBV5-6
TGTGCCAGCAGCTTGGCCCCTAGCGGGGGGGCCTACAATGAGCAGTTCTTC
CASSLAPSGGAYNEQFF
>TRBJ2-2|NA|13|few|TRBV27
TGTGCCAGTGGGACCGGTTGGATCGGGGAGCTGTTTTTT
CASGTGWIGELFF
>TRBJ2-2|NA|13|NA|TRBV29-1
TGCAGCGTGGGGGAAGCGAACACCGGGGAGCTGTTTTTT
CSVGEANTGELFF